This TCR beta chain was recorded in a study of post-analysis software for immune sequencing data. General study points: Patients carried several TRBV segments more frequently than controls did, and TRBV5-6, TRBV5-1 and TRBV20-1 were among them.

CDR3 length: 15 residues. V lost 0 bases to trimming and J lost 1 base, with 8 bases between them. Per germline, CDR1 SGHDT and CDR2 YYEEEE. This clonotype was picked up a small number of times. Its target is not known. Researchers reported that TCR beta cDNA libraries carried unique molecular identifiers. MiXCR was run by TCRdb on the PCR reads, yielding one entry per CDR3 protein. The profile covers 500,000 to 600,000 distinct CDR3 sequences, with around 40% appearing a single time and more than 1.5% taken by the ten largest. The sample was blood. The rearrangement joins TRBV5-6 to TRBJ1-5; D call uncertain. The TCR was taken from a girl aged 10 to 17 with multiple sclerosis. CDR3 sequence reads: CASSLGGPSNQPQHF. The CDR3, as DNA: TGTGCCAGCAGCTTGGGAGGGCCCAGCAATCAGCCCCAGCATTTT.